These T cell receptor beta chains were read from a single sample in a study of blood T cells in healthy people across ages. MiXCR, applied by TCRdb to the 5' RACE reads, yields one record per CDR3 protein. The sample includes around 1,900,000 distinct CDR3 sequences, about two fifths of them seen just once. Sequenced sample: blood. The source of these receptors is a human donor in good health. CDR3s include the opening cysteine and the closing phenylalanine or tryptophan. D genes are given only for firm matches. Size is stated for part of the rows, as once, few or many counts, or as a class when the clone is expanded.

clone size	J gene	V gene	D gene	CDR3 DNA	CDR3 protein
few	TRBJ2-7	TRBV2	TRBD1	TGTGCCAGCAGTGGACCAGGGGGCTACAGCTACGAGCAGTACTTC	CASSGPGGYSYEQYF
NA	TRBJ1-5	TRBV7-2	NA	TGTGCCACAAGTATTTCCAGGGGAATGGGCAATCAGCCCCAGCATTTT	CATSISRGMGNQPQHF
few	TRBJ2-7	TRBV20-1	TRBD2	TGCAGTGCTAGAGACCCCGCTAGCGGCTCCTACGAGCAGTACTTC	CSARDPASGSYEQYF
NA	TRBJ1-6	TRBV6-1	TRBD1	TGTGCCAGCAGTCCGGGACAGTTCTTCCCAGGAGTTTCACCCCTCCACTTT	CASSPGQFFPGVSPLHF
NA	TRBJ1-1	TRBV20-1	NA	TGCAGTGCTAGAGTCCCGGGGGCTGAAGCTTTCTTT	CSARVPGAEAFF
NA	TRBJ2-1	TRBV6-2/TRBV6-3	TRBD1	TGTGCCAGCAACCCCCACACAACAGGGGGTATATTAAAGACCCGTTACGAGCAGTTCTTC	CASNPHTTGGILKTRYEQFF
NA	TRBJ1-2	TRBV5-5	TRBD1	TGTGCCAGCAGCCCGAATCCCGCGACAGGGATCTATGGCTACACCTTC	CASSPNPATGIYGYTF
NA	TRBJ2-3	TRBV12-5	TRBD2	TGTGCTAGTGGTTTGCAAGCGGGGGTGCAGTATTTT	CASGLQAGVQYF
NA	TRBJ1-1	TRBV7-8	NA	TGTGCCAGCAGCTTTGGATGGACTGAAGCTTTCTTT	CASSFGWTEAFF
once	TRBJ2-3	TRBV4-2	TRBD2	TGTGCCAGCAGCCAAGATTCGGCAGCGGGGTTCACAGATACGCAGTATTTT	CASSQDSAAGFTDTQYF
NA	TRBJ1-2	TRBV28	NA	TGTGCCAGCAGTGGCCCGGGACATTTCTATGGCTACACCTTC	CASSGPGHFYGYTF
few	TRBJ2-4	TRBV9	NA	TGTGCCAGCAGCTCAAACTATCTCTACAATGAGCAGTACTTC	CASSSNYLYNEQYF
many	TRBJ2-5	TRBV5-5	NA	TGTGCCAGCACCTCCACCCTAGCTGGGGGCCAAGAGACCCAGTACTTC	CASTSTLAGGQETQYF
NA	TRBJ2-7	TRBV21-1	NA	TGTGCCAGCAGCACCGGGGGGCAATTGAACGAGCAGTACTTC	CASSTGGQLNEQYF
NA	TRBJ2-1	TRBV20-1	TRBD2	TGCAGTGCCGCTAGCGGTCACAATGAGCAGTTCTTC	CSAASGHNEQFF
once	TRBJ2-1	TRBV12-3/TRBV12-4	NA	TGTGCCAGCAGTTTAGGTCGTTTGGGCAGGGTGGGCGATGAGCAGTTCTTC	CASSLGRLGRVGDEQFF
NA	TRBJ1-1	TRBV12-3/TRBV12-4	NA	TGTGCCAGCAGTCCCACCAGGGGACCTAACACTGAAGCTTTCTTT	CASSPTRGPNTEAFF
once	TRBJ2-5	TRBV11-1	TRBD2	TGTGCCAGCAGCCATAGCGGGGGGGCGTGGAATGAGCAGTACTTC	CASSHSGGAWNEQYF
NA	TRBJ2-7	TRBV12-3/TRBV12-4	NA	TGTGCCAGCAGTTTTGCGGACAGCTCCGAGCAGTACTTC	CASSFADSSEQYF
few	TRBJ2-3	TRBV12-3/TRBV12-4	NA	TGTGCCAGCAGTTTAGGGCAGATCGATACGCAGTATTTT	CASSLGQIDTQYF
many	TRBJ2-5	TRBV18	NA	TGTGCCAGCAGCCCTACGGGGGTACAAGAGACCCAGTACTTC	CASSPTGVQETQYF
few	TRBJ1-2	TRBV29-1	NA	TGCAGCGTCCTCCCCGACCGAAACTATGGCTACACCTTC	CSVLPDRNYGYTF
NA	TRBJ1-2	TRBV9	NA	TGTGCCAGCAGCCCAAGTCCGGGTCAGGGGTATGGCTACACCTTC	CASSPSPGQGYGYTF
many	TRBJ2-3	TRBV7-2	TRBD2	TGTGCCAGCAGCCCCCGACTAGCGGGGGGGACAGATACGCAGTATTTT	CASSPRLAGGTDTQYF
NA	TRBJ2-1	TRBV19	TRBD1	TGTGCCAGTAGCATAGCGGGACAGGGGAAGAGGTTCTTC	CASSIAGQGKRFF
NA	TRBJ1-1	TRBV7-9	NA	TGTGCCAGCAGCTCGGACAGCCCCGAAGCTTTCTTT	CASSSDSPEAFF
NA	TRBJ2-5	TRBV29-1	NA	TGCAGCGACCTGACACCCCAAGAGACCCAGTACTTC	CSDLTPQETQYF
few	TRBJ2-3	TRBV12-3/TRBV12-4	NA	TGTGCCAGCAGCCAAACGGTCCTAAGCACAGATACGCAGTATTTT	CASSQTVLSTDTQYF
few	TRBJ2-7	TRBV28	TRBD2	TGTGCCAGCAGTTCTCGGCTGGGAAGCGGGGGGACTCCCTACGAGCAGTACTTC	CASSSRLGSGGTPYEQYF
many	TRBJ2-1	TRBV29-1	NA	TGCAGCGTTGGAGGGCAAGAAGGGTTCGGCTACAATGAGCAGTTCTTC	CSVGGQEGFGYNEQFF
few	TRBJ2-6	TRBV6-6	NA	TGTGCCAGCTTCGAAATCTCTTTGGGGGCCAACGTCCTGACTTTC	CASFEISLGANVLTF
few	TRBJ2-5	TRBV18	NA	TGTGCCAGCTCACCACCGCCGGGGGAAGAGACCCAGTACTTC	CASSPPPGEETQYF
many	TRBJ1-2	TRBV6-5	NA	TGTGCCAGCAGGTTGGCTAACTATGGCTACACCTTC	CASRLANYGYTF
NA	TRBJ2-5	TRBV24-1	NA	TGTGCCACCAGTGACCCGACATTGGCTGAAGAGACCCAGTACTTC	CATSDPTLAEETQYF
NA	TRBJ2-5	TRBV13	TRBD2	TGTGCCAGCAGAAGCGGGGGGCAAATGGTGACCCAGTACTTC	CASRSGGQMVTQYF
NA	TRBJ2-1	TRBV21-1	NA	TGTGCCAGCAGCAAGGGGGCTCCCGACAGGGGACACGCTAACAATGAGCAGTTCTTC	CASSKGAPDRGHANNEQFF
NA	TRBJ1-2	TRBV4-3	NA	TGCGCCAGCAGCCAAGATCGAAGGGAACGCGGCTACACCTTC	CASSQDRRERGYTF
few	TRBJ2-7	TRBV7-2	NA	TGTGCCAGCAGCTTGCTCGTAGGCAGGCCAATATTCTCCTACGAGCAGTACTTC	CASSLLVGRPIFSYEQYF
many	TRBJ2-5	TRBV7-2	TRBD1	TGTGCCAGCAGCCCAAGGGCAGGGGGCACGGAGACCCAGTACTTC	CASSPRAGGTETQYF
many	TRBJ2-5	TRBV12-3/TRBV12-4	NA	TGTGCCAGCAGTTTGGGACCCCGCGGGACCCAGTACTTC	CASSLGPRGTQYF
few	TRBJ1-2	TRBV29-1	NA	TGCAGCGCGAATTCTCGGACCAGCTATGGCTACACCTTC	CSANSRTSYGYTF
NA	TRBJ2-1	TRBV11-1	NA	TGTGCCAGCCGCGGGTACGCCTACAATGAGCAGTTCTTC	CASRGYAYNEQFF